Given below is one TCR beta chain in context. Its target is unknown. Primers included in the PCR were 60 Vbeta and 13 Jbeta primers. The protocol was immunoSEQ multiplex PCR, while the TCRdb copy is restricted to in-frame clones and leaves out a portion. The profile shows 55,000 or so clones, 73% of them singletons. This record belongs to a study of cytomegalovirus exposure and HLA in healthy donors. Study observations and caveats: A missense variant in DCLRE1C was later tied to TCR beta V- and J-gene trimming. Several of the most significant clusters were apparently associated with common viral pathogens in a later analysis. Later work found that TCR association rates differed between HLA loci; DRB1 had the most and HLA-C the fewest.

Healthy bone marrow donors made up the donors. V gave up 0 bases and J gave up 1 base; unmatched junction bases: 8. Germline V gene data show CDR1 as ENHRY and CDR2 as SYGVKD. The CDR3 consists of 18 residues. The sample consisted of PBMCs. The sequence came from a young man in good health and CMV-seronegative. The chain carries TRBV10-3 and TRBJ1-1, with 10 bases fitting TRBD1. Here the CDR3 DNA reads TGTGCCATCAGTGAGTCTTTTACAGGACAGGGGGAGAACACTGAAGCTTTCTTT. It yields the protein CAISESFTGQGENTEAFF.